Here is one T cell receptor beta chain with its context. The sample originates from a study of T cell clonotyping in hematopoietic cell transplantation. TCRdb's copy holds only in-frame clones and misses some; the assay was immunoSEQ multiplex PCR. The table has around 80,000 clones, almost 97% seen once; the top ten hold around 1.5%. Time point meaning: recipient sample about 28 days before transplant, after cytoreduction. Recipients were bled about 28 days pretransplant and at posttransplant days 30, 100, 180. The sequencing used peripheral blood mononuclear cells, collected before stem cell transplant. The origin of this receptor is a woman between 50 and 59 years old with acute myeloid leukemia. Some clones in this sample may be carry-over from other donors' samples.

The CDR3 is CASSLQDNTEAFF. The CDR3 bases are TGTGCCAGCAGCTTGCAGGATAACACTGAAGCTTTCTTT. The rearrangement links TRBV7-2 to TRBJ1-1, with D unclear. From germline, CDR1 is SGHTA and CDR2 FQGNSA. The CDR3 is 13 amino acids. The V gene lost 3 bases and the J gene lost 2 bases, with 7 bases spanning the gap.